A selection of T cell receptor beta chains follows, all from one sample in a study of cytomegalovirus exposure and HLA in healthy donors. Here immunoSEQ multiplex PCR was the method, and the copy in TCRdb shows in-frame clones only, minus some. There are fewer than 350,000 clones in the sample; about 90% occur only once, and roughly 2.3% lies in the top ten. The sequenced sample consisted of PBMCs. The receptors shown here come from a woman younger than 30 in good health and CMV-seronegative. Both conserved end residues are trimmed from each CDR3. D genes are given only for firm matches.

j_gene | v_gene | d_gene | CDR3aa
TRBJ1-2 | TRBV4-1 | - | ASSQAPGYNYGYT
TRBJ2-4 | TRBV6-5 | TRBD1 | ASRGQGADKNIQY
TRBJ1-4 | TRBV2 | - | ASTPGQATNEKLF
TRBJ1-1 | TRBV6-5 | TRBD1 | ASSITGDTEAF
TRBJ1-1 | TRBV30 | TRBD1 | AWSGDRYTEAF
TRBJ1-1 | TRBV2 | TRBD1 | ASSGPQTGSGTEAF
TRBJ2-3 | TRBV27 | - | ASSLGRGDTDTQY
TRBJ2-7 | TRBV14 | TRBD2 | ASSQWNSGNSYEQY
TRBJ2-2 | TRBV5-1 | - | ASSLQTGSTSELF
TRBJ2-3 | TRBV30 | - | AWSISGLSTDTQY